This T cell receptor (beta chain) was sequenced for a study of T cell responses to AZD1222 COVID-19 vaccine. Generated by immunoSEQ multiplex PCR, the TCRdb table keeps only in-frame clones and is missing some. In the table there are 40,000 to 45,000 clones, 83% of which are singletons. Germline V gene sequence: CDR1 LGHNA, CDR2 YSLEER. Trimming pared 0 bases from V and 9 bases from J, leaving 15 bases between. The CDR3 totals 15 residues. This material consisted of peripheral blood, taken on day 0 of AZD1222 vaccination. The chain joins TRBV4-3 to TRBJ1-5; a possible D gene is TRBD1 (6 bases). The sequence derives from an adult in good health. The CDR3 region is CASSQETGLQSPQHF. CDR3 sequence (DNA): TGCGCCAGCAGCCAAGAGACAGGTCTTCAATCGCCCCAGCATTTT.